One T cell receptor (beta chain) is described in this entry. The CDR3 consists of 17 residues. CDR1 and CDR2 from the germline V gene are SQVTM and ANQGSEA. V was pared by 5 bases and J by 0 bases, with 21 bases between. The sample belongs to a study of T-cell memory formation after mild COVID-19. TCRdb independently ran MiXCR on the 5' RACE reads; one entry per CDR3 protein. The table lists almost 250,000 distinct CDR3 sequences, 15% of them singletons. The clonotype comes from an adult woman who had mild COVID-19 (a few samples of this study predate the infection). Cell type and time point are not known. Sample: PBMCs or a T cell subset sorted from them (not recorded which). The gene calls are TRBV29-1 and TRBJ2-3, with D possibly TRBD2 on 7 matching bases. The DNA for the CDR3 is TGCAGCGTTTTTGGTGGGGGGGGCGAACCTAGCACAGATACGCAGTATTTT. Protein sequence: CSVFGGGGEPSTDTQYF.